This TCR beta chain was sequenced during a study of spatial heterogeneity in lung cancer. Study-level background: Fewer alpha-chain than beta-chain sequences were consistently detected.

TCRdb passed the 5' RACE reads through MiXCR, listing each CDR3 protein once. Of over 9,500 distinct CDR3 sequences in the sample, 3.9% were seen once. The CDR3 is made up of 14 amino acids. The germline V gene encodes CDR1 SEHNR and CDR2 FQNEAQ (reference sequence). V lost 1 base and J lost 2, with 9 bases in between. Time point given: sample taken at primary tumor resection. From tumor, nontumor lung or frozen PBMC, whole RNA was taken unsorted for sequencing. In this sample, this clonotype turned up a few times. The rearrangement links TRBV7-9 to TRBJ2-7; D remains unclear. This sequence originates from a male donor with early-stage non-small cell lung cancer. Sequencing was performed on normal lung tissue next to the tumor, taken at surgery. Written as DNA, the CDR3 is TGTGCCAGCAGCTTAGATGGCGGAGCCTACGAGCAGTACTTC. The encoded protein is CASSLDGGAYEQYF. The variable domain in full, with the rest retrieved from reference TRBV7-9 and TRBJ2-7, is DTGVSQNPRHKITKRGQNVTFRCDPISEHNRLYWYRQTLGQGPEFLTYFQNEAQLEKSRLLSDRFSAERPKGSFSTLEIQRTEQGDSAMYLCASSLDGGAYEQYFGPGTRLTVT.